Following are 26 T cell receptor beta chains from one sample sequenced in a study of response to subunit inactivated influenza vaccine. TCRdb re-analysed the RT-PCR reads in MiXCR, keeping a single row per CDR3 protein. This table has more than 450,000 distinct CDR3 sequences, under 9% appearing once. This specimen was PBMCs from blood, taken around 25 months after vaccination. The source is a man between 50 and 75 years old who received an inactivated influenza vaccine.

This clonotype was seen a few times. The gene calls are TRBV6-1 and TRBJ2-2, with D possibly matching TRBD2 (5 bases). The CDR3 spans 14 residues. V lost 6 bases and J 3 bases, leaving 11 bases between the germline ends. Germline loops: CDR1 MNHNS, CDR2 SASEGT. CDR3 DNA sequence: TGTGCCAGCAGACGGGGAATGGACACCGGGGAGCTGTTTTTT. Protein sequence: CASRRGMDTGELFF.

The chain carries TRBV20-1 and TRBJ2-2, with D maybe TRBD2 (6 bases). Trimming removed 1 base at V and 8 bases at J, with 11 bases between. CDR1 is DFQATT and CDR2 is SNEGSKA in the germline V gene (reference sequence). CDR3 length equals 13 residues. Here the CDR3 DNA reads TGCAGTGCTAGAGTGGGGACTGATGGGGAGCTGTTTTTT. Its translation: CSARVGTDGELFF.

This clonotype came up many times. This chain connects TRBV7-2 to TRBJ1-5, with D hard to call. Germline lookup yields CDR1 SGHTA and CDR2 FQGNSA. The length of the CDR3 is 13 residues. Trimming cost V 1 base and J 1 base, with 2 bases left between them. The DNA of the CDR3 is TGTGCCAGCAGCTTAGTCAGCAATCAGCCCCAGCATTTT. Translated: CASSLVSNQPQHF.

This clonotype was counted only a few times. CDR3 sequence: CSAKGTKRANTGELFF. The CDR3 DNA reads as TGCAGTGCTAAGGGCACTAAAAGAGCGAACACCGGGGAGCTGTTTTTT. This chain joins TRBV20-1 and TRBJ2-2; D call uncertain. The V end was cut by 4 bases, the J end by 0 bases, with 15 bases between. Germline loops: CDR1 DFQATT, CDR2 SNEGSKA (reference sequence). The CDR3 is made up of 16 amino acids.

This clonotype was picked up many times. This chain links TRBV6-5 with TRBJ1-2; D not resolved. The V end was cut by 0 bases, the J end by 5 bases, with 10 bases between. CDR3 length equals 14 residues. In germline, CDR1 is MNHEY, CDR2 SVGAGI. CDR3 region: CASSYSGTRYGYTF. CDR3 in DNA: TGTGCCAGCAGTTACTCGGGTACGCGGTATGGCTACACCTTC.

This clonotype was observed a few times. The CDR3 reads CASSPLAGRNTGELFF. Here the CDR3 DNA reads TGCGCCAGCAGCCCCCTAGCGGGGAGGAACACCGGGGAGCTGTTTTTT. The rearrangement uses TRBV4-1 and TRBJ2-2; 9 nucleotides agree with TRBD2. CDR1 and CDR2 (germline): MGHRA, YSYEKL. This CDR3 is 16 amino acids long. Losses at the gene ends were 4 bases for V and 1 base for J; bases not matched to a gene: 4.

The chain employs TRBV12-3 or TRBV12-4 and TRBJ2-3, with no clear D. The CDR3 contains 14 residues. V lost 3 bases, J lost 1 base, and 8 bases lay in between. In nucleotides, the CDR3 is TGTGCCAGCAGTTTGTTGCTTCGCACAGATACGCAGTATTTT. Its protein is CASSLLLRTDTQYF.

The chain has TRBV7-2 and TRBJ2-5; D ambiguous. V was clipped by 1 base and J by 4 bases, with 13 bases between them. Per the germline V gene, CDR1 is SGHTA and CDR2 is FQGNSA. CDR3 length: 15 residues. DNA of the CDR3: TGTGCCAGCAGCTTAGGGTCGGGCAGAATAGAGACCCAGTACTTC. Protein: CASSLGSGRIETQYF.

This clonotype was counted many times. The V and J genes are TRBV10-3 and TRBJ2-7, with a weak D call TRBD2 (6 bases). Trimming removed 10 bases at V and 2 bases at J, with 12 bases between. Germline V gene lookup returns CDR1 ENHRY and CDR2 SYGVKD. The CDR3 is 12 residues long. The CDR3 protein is CATGTAPYEQYF. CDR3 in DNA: TGTGCCACCGGGACTGCCCCCTACGAGCAGTACTTC.

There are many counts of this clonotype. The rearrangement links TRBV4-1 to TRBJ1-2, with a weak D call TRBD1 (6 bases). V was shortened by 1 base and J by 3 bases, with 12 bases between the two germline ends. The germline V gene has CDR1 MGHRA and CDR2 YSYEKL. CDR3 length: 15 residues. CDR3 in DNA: TGCGCCAGCAGCCAAGCGGCAGGGGAATACTATGGCTACACCTTC. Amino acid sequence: CASSQAAGEYYGYTF.

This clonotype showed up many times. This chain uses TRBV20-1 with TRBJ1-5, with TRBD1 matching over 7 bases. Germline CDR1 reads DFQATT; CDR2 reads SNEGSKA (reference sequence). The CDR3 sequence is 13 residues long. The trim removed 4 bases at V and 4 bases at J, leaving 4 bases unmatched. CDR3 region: CSATTGTNQPQHF. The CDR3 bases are TGCAGTGCTACGACAGGGACTAATCAGCCCCAGCATTTT.

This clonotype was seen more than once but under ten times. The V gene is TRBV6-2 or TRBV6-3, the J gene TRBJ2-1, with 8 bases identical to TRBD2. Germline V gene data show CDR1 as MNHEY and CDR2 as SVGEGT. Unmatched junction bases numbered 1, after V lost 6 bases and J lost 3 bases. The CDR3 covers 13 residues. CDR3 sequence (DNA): TGTGCCAGCAGACTAGCGGACTACAATGAGCAGTTCTTC. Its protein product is CASRLADYNEQFF.

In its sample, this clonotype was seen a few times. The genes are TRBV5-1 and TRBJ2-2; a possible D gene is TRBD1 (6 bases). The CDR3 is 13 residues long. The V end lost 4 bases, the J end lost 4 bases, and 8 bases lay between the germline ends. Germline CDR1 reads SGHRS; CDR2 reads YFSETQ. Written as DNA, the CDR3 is TGCGCCAGCAGCAGGGGGTTCACCGGGGAGCTGTTTTTT. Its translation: CASSRGFTGELFF.

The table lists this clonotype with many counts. DNA for the CDR3: TGTGCCAGCAGTCCCGGGACAGGGAGAAACACCATATATTTT. Its translation: CASSPGTGRNTIYF. The chain couples TRBV14 to TRBJ1-3; TRBD1 matches at 9 bases. V gave up 6 bases and J gave up 5 bases; unmatched junction bases: 5. From germline, CDR1 is SGHDN and CDR2 FVKESK. The CDR3 consists of 14 residues.

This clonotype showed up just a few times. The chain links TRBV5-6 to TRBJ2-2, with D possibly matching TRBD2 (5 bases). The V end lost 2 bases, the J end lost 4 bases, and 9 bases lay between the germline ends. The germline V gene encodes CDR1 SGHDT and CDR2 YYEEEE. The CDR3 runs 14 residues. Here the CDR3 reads CASSFGVLTGELFF. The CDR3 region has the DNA TGTGCCAGCAGCTTCGGGGTTCTCACCGGGGAGCTGTTTTTT.

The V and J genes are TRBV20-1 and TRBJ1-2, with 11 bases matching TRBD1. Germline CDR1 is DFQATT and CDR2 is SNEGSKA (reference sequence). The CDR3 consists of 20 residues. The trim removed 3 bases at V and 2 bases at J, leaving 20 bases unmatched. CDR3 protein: CSASSLFFRDRGASNYGYTF. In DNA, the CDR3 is TGCAGTGCTAGTTCCCTGTTTTTCCGGGACAGGGGGGCTTCGAACTATGGCTACACCTTC.

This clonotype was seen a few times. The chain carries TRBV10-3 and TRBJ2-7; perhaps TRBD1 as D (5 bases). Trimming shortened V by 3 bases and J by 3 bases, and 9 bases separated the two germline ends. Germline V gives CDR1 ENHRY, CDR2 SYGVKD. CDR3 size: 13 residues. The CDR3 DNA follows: TGTGCCATCAGTGACGCAGGGATCTACGAGCAGTACTTC. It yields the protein CAISDAGIYEQYF.

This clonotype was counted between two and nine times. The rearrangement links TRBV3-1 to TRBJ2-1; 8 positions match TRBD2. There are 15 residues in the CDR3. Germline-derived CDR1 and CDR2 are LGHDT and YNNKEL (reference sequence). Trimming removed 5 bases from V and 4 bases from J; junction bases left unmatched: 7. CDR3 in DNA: TGTGCCAGCAGCAGACGGGGGGGCCCTTACAATGAGCAGTTCTTC. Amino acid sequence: CASSRRGGPYNEQFF.

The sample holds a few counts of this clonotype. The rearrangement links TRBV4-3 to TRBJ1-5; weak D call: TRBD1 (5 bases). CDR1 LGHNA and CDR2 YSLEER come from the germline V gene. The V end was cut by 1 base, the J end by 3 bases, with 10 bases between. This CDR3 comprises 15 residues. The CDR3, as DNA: TGCGCCAGCAGCCAAGTATGGGGGAACAATCAGCCCCAGCATTTT. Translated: CASSQVWGNNQPQHF.

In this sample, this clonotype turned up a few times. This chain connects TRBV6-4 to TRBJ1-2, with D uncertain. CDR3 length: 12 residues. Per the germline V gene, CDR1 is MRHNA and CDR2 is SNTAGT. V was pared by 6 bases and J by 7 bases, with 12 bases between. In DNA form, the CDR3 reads TGTGCCAGCAGCGACGAGGTTGCTGGCTACACCTTC. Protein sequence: CASSDEVAGYTF.

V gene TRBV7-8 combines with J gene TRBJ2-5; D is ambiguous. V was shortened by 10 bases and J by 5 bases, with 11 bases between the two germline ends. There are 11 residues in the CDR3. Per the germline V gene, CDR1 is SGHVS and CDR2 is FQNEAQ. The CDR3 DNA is TGTGCCACCGGTCCGTATGAGACCCAGTACTTC. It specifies CATGPYETQYF.

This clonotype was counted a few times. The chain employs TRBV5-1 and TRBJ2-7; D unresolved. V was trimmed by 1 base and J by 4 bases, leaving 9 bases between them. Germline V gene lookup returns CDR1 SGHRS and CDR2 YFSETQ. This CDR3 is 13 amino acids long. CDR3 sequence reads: CASSLTQGYEQYF. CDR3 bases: TGCGCCAGCAGCTTGACCCAAGGGTACGAGCAGTACTTC.

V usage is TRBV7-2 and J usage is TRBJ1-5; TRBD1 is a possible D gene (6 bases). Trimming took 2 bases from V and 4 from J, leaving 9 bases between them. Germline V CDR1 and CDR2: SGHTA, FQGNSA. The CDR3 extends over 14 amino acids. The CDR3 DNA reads TGTGCCAGCAGCTTATCACAGGGTAATCAGCCCCAGCATTTT. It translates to CASSLSQGNQPQHF.

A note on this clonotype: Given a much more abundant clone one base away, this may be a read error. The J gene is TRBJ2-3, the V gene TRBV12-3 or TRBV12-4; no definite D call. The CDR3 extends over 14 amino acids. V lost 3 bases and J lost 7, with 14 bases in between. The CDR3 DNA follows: TGTGCCAGCAGTTTGTCCGGTCGAGAATATACGCAGTATTTT. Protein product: CASSLSGREYTQYF.

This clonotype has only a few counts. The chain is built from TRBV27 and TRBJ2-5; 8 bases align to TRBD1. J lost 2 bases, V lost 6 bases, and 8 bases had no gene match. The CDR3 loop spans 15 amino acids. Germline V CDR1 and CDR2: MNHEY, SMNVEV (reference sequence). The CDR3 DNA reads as TGTGCCAGCAGCCCTTGGGACAGGAGTCAAGAGACCCAGTACTTC. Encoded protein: CASSPWDRSQETQYF.

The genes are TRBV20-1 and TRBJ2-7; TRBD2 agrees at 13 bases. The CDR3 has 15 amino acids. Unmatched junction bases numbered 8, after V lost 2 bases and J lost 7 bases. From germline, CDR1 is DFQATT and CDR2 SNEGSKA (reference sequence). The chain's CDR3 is CSARRGTSGIGEQYF. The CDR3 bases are TGCAGTGCTAGACGAGGGACTAGCGGGATTGGGGAGCAGTACTTC.